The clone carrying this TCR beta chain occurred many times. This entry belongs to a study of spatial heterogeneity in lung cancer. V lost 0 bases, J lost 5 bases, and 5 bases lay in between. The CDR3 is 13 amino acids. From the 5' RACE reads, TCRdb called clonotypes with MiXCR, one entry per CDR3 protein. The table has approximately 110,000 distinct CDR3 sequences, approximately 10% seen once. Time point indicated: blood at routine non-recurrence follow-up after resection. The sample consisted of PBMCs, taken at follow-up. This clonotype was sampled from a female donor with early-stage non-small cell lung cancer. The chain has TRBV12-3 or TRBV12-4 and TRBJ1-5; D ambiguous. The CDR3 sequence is CASSLAEYQPQHF. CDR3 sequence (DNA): TGTGCCAGCAGTTTAGCAGAATATCAGCCCCAGCATTTT.